This passage covers 2 T cell receptor beta chains from one sample sequenced in a study of Graves' ophthalmopathy and Graves' hyperthyroidism. TCR beta CDR3 regions were amplified from RNA transcripts. First-round RT-PCR used HTBI primers; second-round multiplex PCR followed. TCRdb itself ran the multiplex PCR reads through MiXCR, one entry per CDR3 protein. Found here are about 1.2 million distinct CDR3 sequences, about 40% of them singletons; the top ten hold around 10%. Specimen: peripheral blood or thyroid tissue (not recorded which). These TCRs come from an adult man with Graves' hyperthyroidism.

As regards this clonotype: Being one base from a much bigger clone, this may be a read error. V is TRBV7-2 and J is TRBJ2-7; D may be TRBD1 (7 bases). Germline CDR1 and CDR2: SGHTA and FQGNSA. The CDR3 has 18 residues. The CDR3 region has the DNA TGTGCCAGCAGCCGTCAAAGCGGGTTACAGGGGCTCACCTACGGGCAGTACTTC. Translating it yields CASSRQSGLQGLTYGQYF.

This clonotype was observed at least ten times. CDR3 protein: CASSFYERSYEQYF. The CDR3, as DNA: TGCGCCAGCAGCTTCTATGAGCGGAGCTACGAGCAGTACTTC. The chain uses TRBV5-1 and TRBJ2-7; a possible D gene is TRBD2 (5 bases). CDR3 size: 14 residues. Between the trimmed V and J ends, which lost 2 bases and 3 bases, there was a span of 12 bases. Germline V gene sequence: CDR1 SGHRS, CDR2 YFSETQ.